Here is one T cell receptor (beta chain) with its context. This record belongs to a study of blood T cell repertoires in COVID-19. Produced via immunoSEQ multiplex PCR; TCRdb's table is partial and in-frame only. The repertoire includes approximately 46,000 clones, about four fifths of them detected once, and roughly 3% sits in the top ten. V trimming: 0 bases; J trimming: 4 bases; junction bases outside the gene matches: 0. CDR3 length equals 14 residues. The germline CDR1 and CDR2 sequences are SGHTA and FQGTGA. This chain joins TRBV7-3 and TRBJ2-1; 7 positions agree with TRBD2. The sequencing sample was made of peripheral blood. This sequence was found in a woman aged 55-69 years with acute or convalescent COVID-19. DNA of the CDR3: TGTGCCAGCAGCTTAACGGGGGGGTACAATGAGCAGTTCTTC. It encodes CASSLTGGYNEQFF. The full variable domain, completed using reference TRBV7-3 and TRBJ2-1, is GAGVSQTPSNKVTEKGKYVELRCDPISGHTALYWYRQSLGQGPEFLIYFQGTGAADDSGLPNDRFFAVRPEGSVSTLKIQRTERGDSAVYLCASSLTGGYNEQFFGPGTRLTVL.